A selection of T cell receptor beta chains follows, all from one sample in a study of Ad26.COV2.S vaccination and SARS-CoV-2 variants. TCRdb keeps only in-frame clones here, not all; method: immunoSEQ multiplex PCR. This repertoire shows nearly 400,000 clones, 75% to 90% found once; its top ten account for under 2%. The sample in question was peripheral blood, obtained in a trial of Ad26.COV2.S vaccine versus placebo. The receptor set was obtained from a person aged 18 to 59 who received the Ad26.COV2.S COVID-19 vaccine or a placebo. The CDR3 runs from the conserved cysteine through the conserved F or W. The order of the fields is clone size, D gene, J gene, V gene, CDR3 DNA, CDR3 protein. D genes are given only for firm matches. Some rows mark clone size as missing; the rest say once, few, many or name a class of expanded clone.

>NA|TRBD1|TRBJ2-5|TRBV4-2
TGTGCCAGCAGCCAGAACCCAGGGGGAGAGACCCAGTACTTC
CASSQNPGGETQYF
>NA|NA|TRBJ2-2|TRBV4-2
TGTGCCAGCAGCCAATCCGCGGAGACCCTCACCGGGGAGCTGTTTTTT
CASSQSAETLTGELFF
>NA|NA|TRBJ1-2|TRBV6-1
TGTGCCAGCAGTGAAGGGGGGGCGGCAGCTTCTAACTATGGCTACACCTTC
CASSEGGAAASNYGYTF
>NA|NA|TRBJ1-2|TRBV3-1/TRBV3-2
TGTGCCAGCAGCCAACAAGAGGCTGGCTACACCTTC
CASSQQEAGYTF
>NA|NA|TRBJ2-7|TRBV29-1
TGCAGCGCCGGAAGGGCTGGGTCCTACGAGCAGTACTTC
CSAGRAGSYEQYF
>NA|NA|TRBJ2-1|TRBV12-3/TRBV12-4
TGTGCCAGCAGCGGACTGAACAATGAGCAGTTCTTC
CASSGLNNEQFF
>NA|TRBD2|TRBJ2-5|TRBV7-3
TGTGCCAGCAGCTCGGGACTAGCGGGAGAGACCCAGTACTTC
CASSSGLAGETQYF
>NA|NA|TRBJ2-6|TRBV21-1
TGTGCCAGCCCAGAAGGGGCTGGGGCCAACGTCCTGACTTTC
CASPEGAGANVLTF
>NA|TRBD1|TRBJ1-2|TRBV7-9
TGTGCCTTAGGGGTAGAGGGGGCGCTTGGCTACACCTTC
CALGVEGALGYTF
>NA|NA|TRBJ2-3|TRBV5-4
TGTGCCAGCAGCCGCCCCCTTAGCACAGATACGCAGTATTTT
CASSRPLSTDTQYF
>NA|NA|TRBJ2-3|TRBV10-1
TGCGCCAGCAGTGAGTCCTGGACTGCAACCACAGATACGCAGTATTTT
CASSESWTATTDTQYF
>NA|NA|TRBJ2-7|TRBV28
TGTGCCAGCAGTCTTACCGGACTCGTCTACGAGCAGTACTTC
CASSLTGLVYEQYF
>NA|TRBD2|TRBJ2-6|TRBV3-1/TRBV3-2
TGTGCCAGCAGCCAAGTGGCTAGCGGAGGGGCTGGGGCCAACGTCCTGACTTTC
CASSQVASGGAGANVLTF
>NA|NA|TRBJ1-2|TRBV19
TGTGCCAGTAGGATTTCTTCGGCAGGCTTCTATGGCTACACCTTC
CASRISSAGFYGYTF
>once|NA|TRBJ2-2|TRBV4-2
TGTGCCAGCAGCCAAGAGTCCCGGGGACACACCGGGGAGCTGTTTTTT
CASSQESRGHTGELFF
>once|TRBD1|TRBJ1-2|TRBV28
TGTGCCAGCAGTTTACCGCACGGGACAGGCTATGGCTACACCTTC
CASSLPHGTGYGYTF
>NA|TRBD1|TRBJ1-2|TRBV19
TGTGCCAGTAGTACCACCCGGGACAGGGGCTATGGCTACACCTTC
CASSTTRDRGYGYTF
>NA|NA|TRBJ1-1|TRBV19
TGTGCCAGTAGTTACAGTACAAGAATGAACACTGAAGCTTTCTTT
CASSYSTRMNTEAFF
>NA|NA|TRBJ2-7|TRBV7-2
TGTGCCAGCAGCCACGGGGCACAGGGCCTACTAGGCGAGCAGTACTTC
CASSHGAQGLLGEQYF
>NA|TRBD2|TRBJ2-1|TRBV2
TGTGCCAGCAGTCCTAGGACTAGCGGGATACTCAATGAGCAGTTCTTC
CASSPRTSGILNEQFF
>many|NA|TRBJ1-1|TRBV10-3
TGTGCCATCAGAGGGCTGCAGAGGATTGAAGCTTTCTTT
CAIRGLQRIEAFF
>NA|NA|TRBJ1-1|TRBV5-4
TGTGCTGTGGGCCTGAACACTGAAGCTTTCTTT
CAVGLNTEAFF
>NA|NA|TRBJ1-5|TRBV12-3/TRBV12-4
TGTGCCAGCAGTTTAGCGAGCGGCCAGCCCCAGCATTTT
CASSLASGQPQHF
>NA|TRBD2|TRBJ2-2|TRBV9
TGTGCCAGCAGCTCCCGGACTAGCGGGAGTATGATCGGGGAGCTGTTTTTT
CASSSRTSGSMIGELFF
>NA|NA|TRBJ1-1|TRBV6-2/TRBV6-3
TGTGCCAGCAGCGAAGGACCCTACACTGAAGCTTTCTTT
CASSEGPYTEAFF
>NA|NA|TRBJ1-2|TRBV5-1
TGCGCCAGCAGCTTGGACAGAGAGTTTGGCTACACCTTC
CASSLDREFGYTF
>NA|NA|TRBJ2-7|TRBV7-2
TGTGCCAGCAGCTTAGAAGGGGGGAGTCGCAGATTTTCCTACGAGCAGTACTTC
CASSLEGGSRRFSYEQYF
>NA|TRBD1|TRBJ2-4|TRBV2
TGTGCCAGCAGGACACGGACAGGGAAAAACATTCAGTACTTC
CASRTRTGKNIQYF
>NA|TRBD1|TRBJ1-5|TRBV6-2/TRBV6-3
TGTGCCAGCAGTTACTCTCCGGGACAGGGGGCGCGCGGCAATCAGCCCCAGCATTTT
CASSYSPGQGARGNQPQHF
>NA|NA|TRBJ2-7|TRBV5-1
TGCGCCAGCCACGGAAGTGGGGCGTCAGACGAGCAGTACTTC
CASHGSGASDEQYF
>once|NA|TRBJ2-1|TRBV7-8
TGTGCCAGCAGCTTAGAGGAGGCGGGGGCTTCCTACAATGAGCAGTTCTTC
CASSLEEAGASYNEQFF
>NA|NA|TRBJ2-7|TRBV12-3/TRBV12-4
TGTGCCAGCAGTTTTCAGTACGAGCAGTACTTC
CASSFQYEQYF
>NA|TRBD1|TRBJ1-4|TRBV3-1/TRBV3-2
TGTGCCAGCAGGGATTCAGGACAGGGTGGAAGGGAAAAACTGTTTTTT
CASRDSGQGGREKLFF
>NA|NA|TRBJ2-2|TRBV5-1
TGCGCCAGCAGCCCCAGAACGGACGGGGAGCTGTTTTTT
CASSPRTDGELFF
>NA|TRBD1|TRBJ1-2|TRBV7-8
TGTGCCAGCAGCCTGCTGACAGGGGCGCAAAGTGGCTACACCTTC
CASSLLTGAQSGYTF
>NA|NA|TRBJ1-5|TRBV19
TGTGCCAGTAGTATGACCAGGGCCGCTCAGCCCCAGCATTTT
CASSMTRAAQPQHF
>NA|NA|TRBJ2-6|TRBV10-3
TGTGCCATCAGTGAAGGTCCGAGCTCTGGGGCCAACGTCCTGACTTTC
CAISEGPSSGANVLTF
>NA|NA|TRBJ2-5|TRBV5-6
TGTGCCAGCAGCGAGGGACCGCACCAAGAGACCCAGTACTTC
CASSEGPHQETQYF
>NA|NA|TRBJ2-3|TRBV5-1
TGCGCCAGCAGAGTGAAGGGAGATCCCACAGATACGCAGTATTTT
CASRVKGDPTDTQYF
>NA|TRBD2|TRBJ2-3|TRBV2
TGTGCCAGCAGGATAGCGGGAGTGATAGATACGCAGTATTTT
CASRIAGVIDTQYF
>NA|NA|TRBJ2-7|TRBV21-1
TGTGCCAGCAGCAAAGGGGGTACTAGCGGATACTACGAGCAGTACTTC
CASSKGGTSGYYEQYF
>NA|NA|TRBJ1-3|TRBV28
TGTGCCAGCAGCTACGGGACGGTAACTGGAAACACCATATATTTT
CASSYGTVTGNTIYF
>NA|NA|TRBJ2-5|TRBV19
TGTGCCAGTCGGGAGACAGGGAGGGGGACCCAGTACTTC
CASRETGRGTQYF
>NA|NA|TRBJ2-5|TRBV4-2
TGTGCCAGCAGCCAATTTTGGCGGGAGACCCAGTACTTC
CASSQFWRETQYF
>once|NA|TRBJ2-1|TRBV6-5
TGTGCCAGCAGCGCCGACCGGTTAGTGGGTAAGCTCTTC
CASSADRLVGKLF
>once|NA|TRBJ1-5|TRBV6-1
TGTGCCAGCAGTGAAGTCGGGGCGGGGAGTCAGCCCCAGCATTTT
CASSEVGAGSQPQHF
>few|TRBD1|TRBJ2-5|TRBV5-4
TGTGCCAGCAGCAAGACAGGGGGCCAAGAGACCCAGTACTTC
CASSKTGGQETQYF
>NA|NA|TRBJ2-3|TRBV27
TGTGCCAGCAGTTTGCGGACTACCCGCCACACAGATACGCAGTATTTT
CASSLRTTRHTDTQYF
>NA|TRBD2|TRBJ2-1|TRBV7-2
TGTGCCAGCAGCTTAGAGGGAGGACTAGCGGGACGGGGGAGTGAGCAGTTCTTC
CASSLEGGLAGRGSEQFF
>NA|NA|TRBJ2-7|TRBV21-1
TGTGCCAACCCGGAGGAGTCTCCAGGGGAGCAGTACTTC
CANPEESPGEQYF